This T cell receptor (beta chain) is drawn from a study of CD4 T cells in relation to SARS-CoV-2 and coronaviruses. Study at large: TCR beta CDR3s were sequenced after roughly ten-day antigen culture of PBMCs.

Unexposed donor CD4+ T cells date from 2011-2018, before the COVID-19 pandemic. Isolation of CD4+ T cells took place after around 11 days in culture. Germline loops: CDR1 LNHNV, CDR2 YYDKDF (reference sequence). V lost 3 bases and J lost 1, with 1 base in between. The CDR3 consists of 13 residues. In regard to this clone: What it recognizes is unknown.

Data came from immunoSEQ multiplex PCR; TCRdb stores just in-frame clones and leaves some out. The profile shows 20,000 to 25,000 clones, approximately 82% of them singletons. V is TRBV15 and J is TRBJ2-6; D unclear. Sequenced sample: CD4+ T cells from PBMCs, cultured in vitro. The clonotype comes from a human donor in good health. CDR3 DNA: TGTGCCACCAGCAGTTCTGGGGCCAACGTCCTGACTTTC. Amino acids: CATSSSGANVLTF.